The 21 T cell receptor beta chains presented below share a single source sample, sequenced in a study of blood T cell repertoires in COVID-19. Generated by immunoSEQ multiplex PCR, the TCRdb table keeps only in-frame clones and is missing some. The sample lists 120,000 to 150,000 clones; about 87% were seen once. The sample taken for sequencing was peripheral blood. The receptors here all came from a woman between 45 and 65 years old with acute or convalescent COVID-19.

This chain joins TRBV3-1 (or the pseudogene TRBV3-2) and TRBJ2-5; 7 positions match TRBD2. The germline CDR1 and CDR2 sequences are LGHDT and YNNKEL (reference sequence). The CDR3 length is 16 residues. The V and J ends lost 6 bases and 3 bases, in that order; junction bases with no gene match: 13. This chain's CDR3 is CASSPRRREIEETQYF. DNA of the CDR3: TGTGCCAGCAGTCCTCGGAGGCGGGAGATCGAAGAGACCCAGTACTTC.

This clone was seen a single time. The chain has TRBV5-5 and TRBJ2-3, with D unresolved. Trimming left V 4 bases short and J 3 bases short, with 18 bases between. The length of the CDR3 is 16 residues. CDR1 is SGHKS, CDR2 YYEKEE, per germline (reference sequence). CDR3 sequence: CASSPLERSTTDTQYF. CDR3 nucleotides: TGTGCCAGCAGCCCTCTAGAAAGGTCCACTACAGATACGCAGTATTTT. Full variable domain (rest looked up from reference TRBV5-5 and TRBJ2-3): DAGVTQSPTHLIKTRGQQVTLRCSPISGHKSVSWYQQVLGQGPQFIFQYYEKEERGRGNFPDRFSARQFPNYSSELNVNALLLGDSALYLCASSPLERSTTDTQYFGPGTRLTVL.

The V and J genes are TRBV11-2 and TRBJ2-5, with unresolved D. Trimming stripped 1 base from V and 4 bases from J, with 4 bases between. CDR3 length equals 12 residues. The germline gives CDR1 SGHAT, CDR2 FQNNGV. The CDR3 is CASSLVGETQYF. The CDR3 coding sequence is TGTGCCAGCAGCTTAGTCGGAGAGACCCAGTACTTC.

This clone was observed once. V gene TRBV10-1 combines with J gene TRBJ2-1, with D possibly TRBD1 on 7 matching bases. The CDR3 is 14 amino acids. Trimming took off 9 bases at V and 6 bases at J, with 18 bases between the two ends. Germline values: CDR1 WNHNN, CDR2 SYGVQD (reference sequence). CDR3 DNA: TGCGCCAGGTTTCCGCGACAGGGAGGCAATGAGCAGTTCTTC. Its protein product is CARFPRQGGNEQFF.

This clone was counted only a few times. The V call is TRBV20-1, the J call TRBJ1-1, with 10 nucleotides matching TRBD1. Germline CDR1 reads DFQATT; CDR2 reads SNEGSKA (reference sequence). This CDR3 has 15 residues. V lost 3 bases, J lost 5 bases, and 9 bases stayed unmatched. DNA of the CDR3: TGCAGTGCTAGTAGGGGGACAGGGGTGGATACTGAAGCTTTCTTT. Amino acid sequence: CSASRGTGVDTEAFF.

The chain couples TRBV5-4 to TRBJ2-1, with a tentative D call TRBD2 (6 bases). Trimming left V 0 bases short and J 6 bases short, with 7 bases between. Germline V lookup: CDR1 SGHNT, CDR2 YYREEE (reference sequence). The CDR3 contains 13 residues. The CDR3 loop is CASSLAGGNEQFF. The CDR3 DNA follows: TGTGCCAGCAGCTTGGCCGGGGGCAATGAGCAGTTCTTC.

The V and J genes are TRBV5-4 and TRBJ2-7, with D maybe TRBD1 (6 bases). The CDR3 has 14 amino acids. V was pared by 2 bases and J by 0 bases, with 9 bases between. Germline CDR1 reads SGHNT; CDR2 reads YYREEE (reference sequence). The CDR3 loop reads CASSLTGRSYEQYF. In nucleotides, the CDR3 is TGTGCCAGCAGCTTAACAGGGCGCTCCTACGAGCAGTACTTC.

The chain uses TRBV11-2 and TRBJ2-4; 8 nucleotides line up with TRBD1. CDR1 is SGHAT and CDR2 is FQNNGV in the germline V gene. The CDR3 has 15 amino acids. J was trimmed by 4 bases and V by 5 bases; bases with no gene match: 7. CDR3 DNA: TGTGCCAGCAGCCCGATCCGGACAGGGAAAAACATTCAGTACTTC. It codes for CASSPIRTGKNIQYF.

This chain uses TRBV5-1 with TRBJ2-7; the D gene is possibly TRBD2 (6 bases). The CDR3 is 15 amino acids. Germline CDR1 SGHRS, CDR2 YFSETQ. Trimming removed 0 bases from V and 5 bases from J, with 15 bases in between. CDR3 bases: TGCGCCAGCAGCTTGGGACCGAGGAGGGTAAACGAGCAGTACTTC. It yields the protein CASSLGPRRVNEQYF.

V is TRBV19 and J is TRBJ2-3; D perhaps matches TRBD2 (6 bases). The CDR3 consists of 14 residues. Trimming left V 4 bases short and J 2 bases short, with 10 bases between. Germline V lookup: CDR1 LNHDA, CDR2 SQIVND (reference sequence). CDR3 DNA: TGTGCCAGTAGTAGTTTGGGACTCACAGATACGCAGTATTTT. Encoded protein: CASSSLGLTDTQYF.

The chain recombines TRBV29-1 with TRBJ2-1; 10 bases are shared with TRBD1. This CDR3 comprises 13 residues. Germline-derived CDR1 and CDR2 are SQVTM and ANQGSEA. The CDR3 DNA is TGCATCCATCGGGACAGGGGTTTCAATGAGCAGTTCTTC. It encodes CIHRDRGFNEQFF.

This rearrangement joins TRBV18 to TRBJ1-1; 9 bases map to TRBD1. After removal of 2 bases from V and 8 bases from J, the junction contained 9 bases not matched to a gene. CDR3 length: 15 amino acids. Germline V gives CDR1 KGHSH, CDR2 LQKENI. CDR3 amino acids: CASSPIVTGTGEAFF. The CDR3 nucleotides are TGTGCCAGCTCACCAATCGTTACCGGGACAGGGGAAGCTTTCTTT.

This clone is a singleton in its sample. V gene TRBV5-1 combines with J gene TRBJ2-7; D remains unclear. Trimming left V 0 bases short and J 3 bases short, with 19 bases between. The germline CDR1 and CDR2 sequences are SGHRS and YFSETQ. The CDR3 has 17 residues. The CDR3 nucleotides are TGCGCCAGCAGCTTGGCGCATGACATCTCCCTCAGCTACGAGCAGTACTTC. Translation gives CASSLAHDISLSYEQYF.

The table lists this clone with a count of one. The chain couples TRBV5-4 to TRBJ2-7; 7 nucleotides agree with TRBD1. Germline CDR1 SGHNT, CDR2 YYREEE (reference sequence). This CDR3 comprises 14 residues. Germline trimming cut 4 bases from V and 5 bases from J; bases unmatched to any gene: 9. The CDR3 bases are TGTGCCAGCAGCCAAGGAACAGGGGTCAACGAGCAGTACTTC. It is translated as CASSQGTGVNEQYF.

This chain joins TRBV19 and TRBJ2-7, with TRBD2 matching over 11 bases. Germline lookup yields CDR1 LNHDA and CDR2 SQIVND (reference sequence). The CDR3 runs to 14 residues. V lost 5 bases and J lost 4; bases outside the gene matches: 4. CDR3 loop: CASSPGTSGYEQYF. The CDR3 DNA reads as TGTGCCAGTAGTCCCGGGACTAGCGGATACGAGCAGTACTTC.

This clone was recorded only once. V gene TRBV19 combines with J gene TRBJ2-4, with 15 nucleotides matching TRBD2. This CDR3 is 18 amino acids long. After removal of 6 bases from V and 3 bases from J, the junction contained 9 bases not matched to a gene. Germline V gene lookup returns CDR1 LNHDA and CDR2 SQIVND (reference sequence). The CDR3, as DNA: TGTGCCAGTAGCCCGGGACTAGCGGGGGGTACGGACAAAAACATTCAGTACTTC. Encoded protein: CASSPGLAGGTDKNIQYF.

This chain uses TRBV7-3 with TRBJ1-1; 9 bases match TRBD1. Per germline, CDR1 SGHTA and CDR2 FQGTGA. V shed 4 bases and J 8 bases; nucleotides not matched to a gene: 5. The CDR3 covers 13 residues. The CDR3 DNA follows: TGTGCCAGCAGCTCCGGGACAGGGAGCGAAGCTTTCTTT. Amino acids: CASSSGTGSEAFF. Full variable domain (outside the CDR3, taken from reference TRBV7-3 and TRBJ1-1): GAGVSQTPSNKVTEKGKYVELRCDPISGHTALYWYRQSLGQGPEFLIYFQGTGAADDSGLPNDRFFAVRPEGSVSTLKIQRTERGDSAVYLCASSSGTGSEAFFGQGTRLTVV.

The chain has TRBV7-2 and TRBJ1-3; 7 bases agree with TRBD1. J lost 2 bases, V lost 5 bases, and 3 bases had no gene match. The CDR3 covers 14 residues. Germline-derived CDR1 and CDR2 are SGHTA and FQGNSA. CDR3 DNA sequence: TGTGCCAGCAGCACCGACAGGGCTGGAAACACCATATATTTT. Amino acids: CASSTDRAGNTIYF.

J is TRBJ1-3 and V is TRBV30, with a possible D match to TRBD1 (5 bases). Trimming pared 3 bases from V and 3 bases from J, leaving 15 bases between. Germline lookup yields CDR1 GTSNPN and CDR2 SVGIG (reference sequence). CDR3 length: 15 residues. The CDR3 region is CAWSTPRGGGNTIYF. The CDR3 nucleotides are TGTGCCTGGAGCACCCCCCGGGGGGGTGGAAACACCATATATTTT.

Here the CDR3 DNA reads TGTGCCAGCAGCCTACAGGGGAGTCGCACAGATACGCAGTATTTT. Amino acid sequence: CASSLQGSRTDTQYF. J is TRBJ2-3 and V is TRBV3-1 (or the pseudogene TRBV3-2); TRBD1 agrees at 7 bases. Germline loops: CDR1 LGHDT, CDR2 YNNKEL (reference sequence). J lost 1 base, V lost 4 bases, and 5 bases had no gene match. The length of the CDR3 is 15 residues.

The V call is TRBV19, the J call TRBJ2-2; the match to TRBD2 covers 7 bases. The trim removed 6 bases at V and 6 bases at J, leaving 7 bases unmatched. Germline values: CDR1 LNHDA, CDR2 SQIVND (reference sequence). This CDR3 has 14 amino acids. The chain's CDR3 is CASRVTSAPGELFF. The DNA of the CDR3 is TGTGCCAGTAGGGTAACTAGCGCCCCCGGGGAGCTGTTTTTT.